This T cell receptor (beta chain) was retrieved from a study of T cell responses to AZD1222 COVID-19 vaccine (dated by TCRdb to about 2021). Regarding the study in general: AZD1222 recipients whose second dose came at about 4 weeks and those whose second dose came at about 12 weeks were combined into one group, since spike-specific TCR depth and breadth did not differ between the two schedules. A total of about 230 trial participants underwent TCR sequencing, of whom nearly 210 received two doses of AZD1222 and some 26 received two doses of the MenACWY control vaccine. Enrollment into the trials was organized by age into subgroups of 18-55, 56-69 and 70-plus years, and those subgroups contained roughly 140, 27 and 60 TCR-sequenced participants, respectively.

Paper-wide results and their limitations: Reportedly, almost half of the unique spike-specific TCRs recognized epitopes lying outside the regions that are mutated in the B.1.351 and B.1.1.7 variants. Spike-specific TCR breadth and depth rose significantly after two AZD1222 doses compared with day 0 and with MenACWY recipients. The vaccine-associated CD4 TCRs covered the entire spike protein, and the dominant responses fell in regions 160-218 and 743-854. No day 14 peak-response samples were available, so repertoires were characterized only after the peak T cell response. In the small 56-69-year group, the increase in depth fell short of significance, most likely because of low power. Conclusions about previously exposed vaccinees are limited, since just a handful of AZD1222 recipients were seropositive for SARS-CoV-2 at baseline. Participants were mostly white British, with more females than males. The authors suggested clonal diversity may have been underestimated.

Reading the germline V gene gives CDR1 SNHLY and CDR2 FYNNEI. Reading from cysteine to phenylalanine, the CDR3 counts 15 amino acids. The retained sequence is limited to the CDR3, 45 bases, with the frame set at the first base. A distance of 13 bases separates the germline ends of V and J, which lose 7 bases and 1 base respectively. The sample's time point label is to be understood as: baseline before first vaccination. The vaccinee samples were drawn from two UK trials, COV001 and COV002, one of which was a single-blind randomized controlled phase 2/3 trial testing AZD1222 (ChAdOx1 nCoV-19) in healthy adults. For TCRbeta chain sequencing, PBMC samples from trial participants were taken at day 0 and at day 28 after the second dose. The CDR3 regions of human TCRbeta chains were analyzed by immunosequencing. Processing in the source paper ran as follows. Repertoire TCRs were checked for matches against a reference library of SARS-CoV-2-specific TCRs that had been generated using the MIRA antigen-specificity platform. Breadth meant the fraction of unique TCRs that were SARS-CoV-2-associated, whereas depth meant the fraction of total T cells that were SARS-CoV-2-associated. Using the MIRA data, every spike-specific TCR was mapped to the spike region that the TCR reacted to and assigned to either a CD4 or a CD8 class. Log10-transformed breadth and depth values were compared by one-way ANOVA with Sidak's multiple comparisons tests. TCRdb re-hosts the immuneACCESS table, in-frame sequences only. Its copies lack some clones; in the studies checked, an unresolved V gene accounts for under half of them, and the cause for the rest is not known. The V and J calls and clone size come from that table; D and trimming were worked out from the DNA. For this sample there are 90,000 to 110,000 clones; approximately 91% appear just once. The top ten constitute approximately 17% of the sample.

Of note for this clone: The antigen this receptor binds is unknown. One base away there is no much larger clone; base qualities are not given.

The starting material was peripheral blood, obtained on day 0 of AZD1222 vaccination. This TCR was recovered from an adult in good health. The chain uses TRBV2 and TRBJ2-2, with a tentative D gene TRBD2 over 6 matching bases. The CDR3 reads CASKYTGENTGELFF. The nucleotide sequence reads TGTGCCAGCAAGTATACGGGGGAGAACACCGGGGAGCTGTTTTTT.